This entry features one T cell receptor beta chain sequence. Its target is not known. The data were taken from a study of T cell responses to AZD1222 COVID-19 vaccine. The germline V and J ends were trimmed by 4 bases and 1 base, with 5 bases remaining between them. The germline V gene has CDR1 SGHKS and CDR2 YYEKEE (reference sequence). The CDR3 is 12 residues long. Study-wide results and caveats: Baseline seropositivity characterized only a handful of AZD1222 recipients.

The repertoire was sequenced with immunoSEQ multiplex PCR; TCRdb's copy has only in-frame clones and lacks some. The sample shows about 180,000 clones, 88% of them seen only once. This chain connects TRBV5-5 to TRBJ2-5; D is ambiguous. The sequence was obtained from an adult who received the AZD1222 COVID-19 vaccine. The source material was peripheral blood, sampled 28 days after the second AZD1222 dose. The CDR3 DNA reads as TGTGCCAGCAGCGTCAGCCAAGAGACCCAGTACTTC. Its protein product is CASSVSQETQYF.